The 31 T cell receptor beta chains presented below share a single source sample, sequenced in a study of blood T cell repertoires in COVID-19. Produced via immunoSEQ multiplex PCR; TCRdb's table is partial and in-frame only. The sample lists fewer than 150,000 clones, more than 80% seen once, with approximately 10% in the top ten. Sequences were obtained from peripheral blood. The receptors stem from a woman of 80 years or more with acute or convalescent COVID-19.

The V call is TRBV7-2, the J call TRBJ1-2; D possibly corresponds to TRBD1 (6 bases). The CDR3 covers 14 residues. The V end was cut by 5 bases, the J end by 3 bases, with 13 bases between. CDR1 and CDR2 from the germline V gene are SGHTA and FQGNSA. The CDR3 region is CASSTGQLYYGYTF. CDR3 in DNA: TGTGCCAGCAGCACCGGACAGCTCTACTATGGCTACACCTTC.

The V gene is TRBV3-1 (or the pseudogene TRBV3-2), the J gene TRBJ1-3; no definite D call. Germline V gives CDR1 LGHDT, CDR2 YNNKEL (reference sequence). The CDR3 has 14 residues. V shed 2 bases and J shed 0 bases, with 5 bases lying between them. CDR3 nucleotides: TGTGCCAGCAGCCAATATAGCTCTGGAAACACCATATATTTT. Amino acids: CASSQYSSGNTIYF.

The J gene is TRBJ1-6, the V gene TRBV27; D is possibly TRBD1 (5 bases). This CDR3 spans 14 amino acids. V was cut by 6 bases and J by 8 bases, with 14 bases left in between. Germline CDR1 and CDR2: MNHEY and SMNVEV (reference sequence). In DNA, the CDR3 is TGTGCCAGCAGAAGGGGCGGAGTGGATTCACCCCTCCACTTT. Translating gives CASRRGGVDSPLHF.

V and J are TRBV6-6 and TRBJ2-2; D gene unclear. Germline lookup yields CDR1 MNHNY and CDR2 SVGAGI (reference sequence). The V end lost 2 bases, the J end lost 4 bases, and 11 bases lay between the germline ends. CDR3 length equals 15 residues. CDR3 residues: CASSYGDDRTGELFF. CDR3 in DNA: TGTGCCAGCAGTTACGGAGACGACCGCACCGGGGAGCTGTTTTTT.

This clone was seen just once. V gene TRBV6-2 or TRBV6-3 combines with J gene TRBJ1-1, with TRBD1 as a possible D gene (5 bases). Germline V gene lookup returns CDR1 MNHEY and CDR2 SVGEGT. The CDR3 length is 16 residues. Trimming removed 5 bases at V and 0 bases at J, with 16 bases between. This CDR3 reads CASSILSTALNTEAFF. CDR3 coding DNA: TGTGCCAGCAGTATACTATCGACAGCATTGAACACTGAAGCTTTCTTT.

The chain couples TRBV10-3 to TRBJ2-2; the match to TRBD1 covers 8 bases. The V segment lost 5 bases and the J segment 1 base; nucleotides outside the gene matches: 6. This CDR3 region has 16 residues. Germline V gene lookup returns CDR1 ENHRY and CDR2 SYGVKD. The DNA of the CDR3 is TGTGCCATCAGTCGACAGGGGCCAAAGAACACCGGGGAGCTGTTTTTT. This translates into CAISRQGPKNTGELFF.

This chain joins TRBV9 and TRBJ1-2, with TRBD1 matching 11 bases. The germline V gene has CDR1 SGDLS and CDR2 YYNGEE. Unmatched junction bases numbered 11, after V lost 0 bases and J lost 4 bases. The CDR3 is made up of 18 amino acids. Here the CDR3 DNA reads TGTGCCAGCAGCGTAGGAACGGGACAGGGGGTTAGTAGCTATGGCTACACCTTC. It translates to CASSVGTGQGVSSYGYTF.

The chain joins TRBV7-2 to TRBJ1-2, with D maybe TRBD1 (5 bases). This CDR3 region has 15 residues. V was cut by 1 base and J by 3 bases, with 12 bases left in between. From germline, CDR1 is SGHTA and CDR2 FQGNSA. The CDR3 protein is CASSLGPGGYYGYTF. The CDR3 DNA is TGTGCCAGCAGCTTAGGTCCCGGGGGGTACTATGGCTACACCTTC.

V and J are TRBV5-4 and TRBJ1-2; no reliable D call. This CDR3 has 14 amino acids. Per the germline V gene, CDR1 is SGHNT and CDR2 is YYREEE (reference sequence). V gave up 4 bases and J gave up 4 bases, with 14 bases separating them. In DNA form, the CDR3 reads TGTGCCAGCAGCGGCTCCAAGGCGGGCTATGGCTACACCTTC. This encodes CASSGSKAGYGYTF.

The chain links TRBV2 to TRBJ1-4; D gene uncertain. Germline assignment: CDR1 SNHLY and CDR2 FYNNEI. V dropped 7 bases and J dropped 1 base, with 13 bases sitting between them. The CDR3 contains 15 residues. CDR3 DNA: TGTGCCAGCAAGGTCCTCGGGGTAACTAATGAAAAACTGTTTTTT. Amino acid sequence: CASKVLGVTNEKLFF.

V and J are TRBV28 and TRBJ1-3; D not resolved. V lost 6 bases and J 0 bases, leaving 6 bases between the germline ends. Germline CDR1 and CDR2: MDHEN and SYDVKM. The CDR3 loop spans 13 amino acids. This CDR3 is CASSQDSGNTIYF. The CDR3 DNA reads TGTGCCAGCAGCCAGGACTCTGGAAACACCATATATTTT.

The chain employs TRBV10-3 and TRBJ2-5, with a possible D match to TRBD2 (5 bases). The V gene lost 6 bases and the J gene lost 1 base, with 9 bases spanning the gap. CDR1 and CDR2 from the germline V gene are ENHRY and SYGVKD. The CDR3 loop spans 13 amino acids. The CDR3: CAISRDPQETQYF. In DNA, the CDR3 is TGTGCCATCAGCCGGGATCCCCAAGAGACCCAGTACTTC.

The V call is TRBV5-4, the J call TRBJ2-3, with 13 bases fitting TRBD2. CDR3 length: 17 residues. V shed 0 bases, J shed 2 bases, and the junction held 3 bases outside the gene matches. Germline V lookup: CDR1 SGHNT, CDR2 YYREEE (reference sequence). The CDR3 bases are TGTGCCAGCAGCTTGGGACTAGCGGGGGGCATCACAGATACGCAGTATTTT. Protein: CASSLGLAGGITDTQYF.

The CDR3 region is CASSHLVGSQPQHF. The CDR3 coding sequence is TGTGCCAGCTCCCACCTGGTAGGGAGTCAGCCCCAGCATTTT. The chain has TRBV6-6 and TRBJ1-5; D is uncertain. Trimming shortened V by 8 bases and J by 6 bases, and 17 bases separated the two germline ends. The CDR3 consists of 14 residues. Germline assignment: CDR1 MNHNY and CDR2 SVGAGI (reference sequence).

The chain couples TRBV6-5 to TRBJ2-7; D may be TRBD1 (6 bases). Germline V lookup: CDR1 MNHEY, CDR2 SVGAGI. The CDR3 consists of 15 residues. V was pared by 5 bases and J by 2 bases, with 16 bases between. CDR3 amino acids: CASSRSLQGTYEQYF. The DNA for the CDR3 is TGTGCCAGCAGTCGAAGTCTACAGGGTACCTACGAGCAGTACTTC.

This chain links TRBV30 with TRBJ1-6, with unresolved D. Trimming removed 0 bases from V and 8 bases from J, with 8 bases in between. Germline assignment: CDR1 GTSNPN and CDR2 SVGIG (reference sequence). CDR3 length: 13 residues. In DNA form, the CDR3 reads TGTGCCTGGAGTGTGACTGGAGATTCACCCCTCCACTTT. Translated: CAWSVTGDSPLHF.

The chain has TRBV6-5 and TRBJ1-2, with D possibly matching TRBD1 (5 bases). Germline-derived CDR1 and CDR2 are MNHEY and SVGAGI. The V end was cut by 1 base, the J end by 4 bases, with 13 bases between. This CDR3 has 15 amino acids. The CDR3 coding sequence is TGTGCCAGCAGTTACTGGTCGGGGGGATCCTATGGCTACACCTTC. Translated, it gives CASSYWSGGSYGYTF.

The chain joins TRBV7-2 to TRBJ2-5; D is perhaps TRBD1 (6 bases). V lost 6 bases, J lost 5 bases, and 13 bases lay in between. Germline assignment: CDR1 SGHTA and CDR2 FQGNSA. The CDR3 loop spans 13 amino acids. CDR3 protein: CASRQRGSETQYF. The CDR3 nucleotides read TGTGCCAGCAGGCAGAGGGGGTCTGAGACCCAGTACTTC.

The J gene is TRBJ1-3, the V gene TRBV12-5; 9 nucleotides align to TRBD1. The CDR3 is 19 amino acids. The ends lost 1 base at V and 4 bases at J; junction bases unmatched: 14. Germline values: CDR1 LGHNT, CDR2 FRNRAP. CDR3 in DNA: TGTGCTAGTGGTTTGGCTTGGACAGGGGATAGTGCGGCAGGAAACACCATATATTTT. Translating it yields CASGLAWTGDSAAGNTIYF.

J is TRBJ1-2 and V is TRBV7-9; D might be TRBD1 (5 bases). V shed 1 base and J shed 8 bases, with 8 bases lying between them. This CDR3 has 12 amino acids. Looked up from germline, CDR1 is SEHNR and CDR2 is FQNEAQ (reference sequence). CDR3 DNA: TGTGCCAGCAGCTTAGGGGGACTCGGCTACACCTTC. It specifies CASSLGGLGYTF.

The genes are TRBV6-2 or TRBV6-3 and TRBJ1-1; no clear D. The CDR3 is 12 amino acids. The germline V gene has CDR1 MNHEY and CDR2 SVGEGT. Trimming shortened V by 5 bases and J by 1 base, and 5 bases separated the two germline ends. CDR3 region: CASSPRNTEAFF. In DNA, the CDR3 is TGTGCCAGCAGTCCCCGGAACACTGAAGCTTTCTTT.

The chain couples TRBV4-1 to TRBJ2-7; D might be TRBD1 (6 bases). Trimming took 4 bases from V and 6 from J, leaving 25 bases between them. CDR3 length: 17 amino acids. Germline CDR1 MGHRA, CDR2 YSYEKL. The CDR3 coding sequence is TGCGCCAGCAGCCGAAGAAACCGACAGGACCCGTGGGGCGAGCAGTACTTC. Translating gives CASSRRNRQDPWGEQYF.

This clone has only a few counts. This chain joins TRBV7-9 and TRBJ1-2, with D possibly being TRBD1 (6 bases). Germline assignment: CDR1 SEHNR and CDR2 FQNEAQ (reference sequence). This CDR3 contains 14 residues. V lost 1 base and J lost 6, with 12 bases in between. CDR3 in amino acids: CASSLDRGADGYTF. As DNA, the CDR3 is TGTGCCAGCAGCTTAGACCGGGGGGCGGATGGCTACACCTTC.

This clone was picked up a small number of times. The same CDR3 is also encoded by other DNA sequences in this sample. V usage is TRBV29-1 and J usage is TRBJ2-7; 8 bases match TRBD1. This CDR3 contains 12 residues. V lost 6 bases, J lost 4 bases, and 5 bases stayed unmatched. Germline V gene data show CDR1 as SQVTM and CDR2 as ANQGSEA. In DNA form, the CDR3 reads TGCAGCGTAGTAACAGGGGGGTACGAGCAGTACTTC. Its protein product is CSVVTGGYEQYF.

The rearrangement links TRBV6-6 to TRBJ1-5; TRBD1 aligns across 7 bases. CDR1 is MNHNY, CDR2 SVGAGI, per germline (reference sequence). V gave up 4 bases and J gave up 4 bases; unmatched junction bases: 10. CDR3 length equals 16 residues. The DNA for the CDR3 is TGTGCCAGCAGTTCCATGGGACAGAGGGGGAATCAGCCCCAGCATTTT. It yields the protein CASSSMGQRGNQPQHF.

This clone has a single count. Here the CDR3 reads CASSLRDRVRELNTEAFF. The CDR3 DNA reads TGTGCCAGCAGCTTGAGAGACAGGGTGAGGGAATTGAACACTGAAGCTTTCTTT. The chain combines TRBV7-8 with TRBJ1-1; TRBD1 matches at 7 bases. Germline V gene lookup returns CDR1 SGHVS and CDR2 FQNEAQ. This CDR3 has 18 amino acids. Germline trimming cut 3 bases from V and 0 bases from J; bases unmatched to any gene: 13.

This chain connects TRBV23-1 to TRBJ2-7, with D tentatively TRBD1 (5 bases). TRBV23-1 is an ORF, with its function uncertain. V was shortened by 4 bases and J by 3 bases, with 19 bases between the two germline ends. The CDR3 sequence is 16 residues long. The CDR3 region is CASSPVGPGRRYEQYF. CDR3 nucleotide sequence: TGCGCCAGCAGTCCCGTAGGGCCAGGGCGTCGCTACGAGCAGTACTTC.

The V and J genes are TRBV3-1 (or the pseudogene TRBV3-2) and TRBJ1-2; 7 bases map to TRBD1. The trim removed 4 bases at V and 8 bases at J, leaving 7 bases unmatched. The CDR3 is 13 amino acids. Germline values: CDR1 LGHDT, CDR2 YNNKEL (reference sequence). The CDR3 sequence: CASSPYRGRGYTF. CDR3 sequence (DNA): TGTGCCAGCAGCCCATACAGGGGTCGGGGCTACACCTTC.

The rearrangement joins TRBV2 to TRBJ1-1, with unresolved D. CDR1 and CDR2 from the germline V gene are SNHLY and FYNNEI. Trimming left V 6 bases short and J 2 bases short, with 13 bases between. This CDR3 is built from 14 residues. This chain's CDR3 is CASSGRRANTEAFF. CDR3 DNA: TGTGCCAGCAGCGGCCGGAGGGCCAACACTGAAGCTTTCTTT.

The chain links TRBV4-2 to TRBJ2-1, with 11 bases lining up with TRBD2. The CDR3 loop spans 15 amino acids. V trimming: 1 base; J trimming: 5 bases; junction bases outside the gene matches: 1. Germline values: CDR1 LGHNA, CDR2 YNFKEQ. CDR3 region: CASSQVLAGDNEQFF. For the CDR3, the DNA is TGTGCCAGCAGCCAAGTACTAGCGGGGGACAATGAGCAGTTCTTC.

The gene calls are TRBV18 and TRBJ2-7; 10 nucleotides match TRBD1. The CDR3 covers 15 residues. Germline V gene data show CDR1 as KGHSH and CDR2 as LQKENI. The junction had 5 bases not matched to a gene; V was cut back by 4 bases and J by 2 bases. The CDR3 nucleotides read TGTGCCAGCTCACACACCGGGACAGGGGCCTACGAGCAGTACTTC. It specifies CASSHTGTGAYEQYF. The full variable domain, in which reference TRBV18 and TRBJ2-7 provide the parts outside the CDR3, is NAGVMQNPRHLVRRRGQEARLRCSPMKGHSHVYWYRQLPEEGLKFMVYLQKENIIDESGMPKERFSAEFPKEGPSILRIQQVVRGDSAAYFCASSHTGTGAYEQYFGPGTRLTVT.